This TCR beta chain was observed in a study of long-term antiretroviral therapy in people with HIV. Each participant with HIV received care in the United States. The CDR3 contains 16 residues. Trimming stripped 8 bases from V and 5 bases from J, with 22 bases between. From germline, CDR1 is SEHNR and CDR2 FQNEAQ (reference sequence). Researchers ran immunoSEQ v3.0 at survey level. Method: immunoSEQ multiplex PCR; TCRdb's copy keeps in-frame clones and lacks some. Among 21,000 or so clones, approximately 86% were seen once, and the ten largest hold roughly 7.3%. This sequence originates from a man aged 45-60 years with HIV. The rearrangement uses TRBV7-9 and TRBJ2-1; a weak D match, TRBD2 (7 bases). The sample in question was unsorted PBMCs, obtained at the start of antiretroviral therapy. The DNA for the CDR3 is TGTGCCAGCCGCCTCCGTGGACGGGGGGCCGACAATGAGCAGTTCTTC. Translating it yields CASRLRGRGADNEQFF.